The 12 T cell receptor beta chains below come from one sample, sequenced in a study of cytomegalovirus exposure and HLA in healthy donors. The PCR contained 60 Vbeta and 13 Jbeta primers. Generated by immunoSEQ multiplex PCR, the TCRdb table keeps only in-frame clones and is missing some. Altogether 85,000 to 130,000 clones are present, roughly a tenth being singletons, with the ten largest covering 5.8%. Material for sequencing was PBMCs. The receptors derive from a middle-aged man in good health and CMV-seropositive.

This clone was found a few times. This chain connects TRBV27 to TRBJ1-5; no reliable D call. Looked up from germline, CDR1 is MNHEY and CDR2 is SMNVEV (reference sequence). With 5 bases removed from V and 7 bases from J, the gap between germline ends came to 12 bases. This CDR3 spans 13 amino acids. CDR3 DNA sequence: TGTGCCAGCAGTAGCACGGAGAGACAGCCCCAGCATTTT. Its translation: CASSSTERQPQHF.

The gene calls are TRBV6-5 and TRBJ2-7, with D perhaps TRBD1 (6 bases). Trimming left V 4 bases short and J 4 bases short, with 14 bases between. The germline CDR1 and CDR2 sequences are MNHEY and SVGAGI. This CDR3 comprises 14 residues. CDR3 amino acids: CASSSWDNRYEQYF. CDR3 nucleotide sequence: TGTGCCAGCAGTTCCTGGGACAATCGTTACGAGCAGTACTTC.

V gene TRBV4-2 combines with J gene TRBJ2-1, with 13 bases matching TRBD2. V was clipped by 1 base and J by 2 bases; unmatched bases: 11. Germline CDR1 is LGHNA and CDR2 is YNFKEQ. The CDR3 is 20 residues long. For the CDR3, the DNA is TGTGCCAGCAGCCAAGGACCCGGGACTAGCGGGATCCGGACCTACAATGAGCAGTTCTTC. Its translation is CASSQGPGTSGIRTYNEQFF.

This clone was seen a few times. The chain couples TRBV4-1 to TRBJ1-2; tentative D call: TRBD1 (5 bases). Germline V CDR1 and CDR2: MGHRA, YSYEKL. V was shortened by 1 base and J by 6 bases, with 12 bases between the two germline ends. The CDR3 loop spans 14 amino acids. In nucleotides, the CDR3 is TGCGCCAGCAGCCAAGGGGGACTATGGGATGGCTACACCTTC. Translation: CASSQGGLWDGYTF.

This clone showed up just a few times. The chain joins TRBV11-2 to TRBJ1-1; 7 nucleotides match TRBD1. The germline V gene has CDR1 SGHAT and CDR2 FQNNGV. The trim removed 5 bases at V and 0 bases at J, leaving 9 bases unmatched. The CDR3 runs 16 residues. The chain's CDR3 is CASSRGWTGMNTEAFF. Here the CDR3 DNA reads TGTGCCAGCAGCCGTGGGTGGACAGGAATGAACACTGAAGCTTTCTTT.

For this clone: The same CDR3 arises from other DNA sequences in this sample as well. The chain employs TRBV4-1 and TRBJ2-4, with 10 bases identical to TRBD1. CDR1 and CDR2 from the germline V gene are MGHRA and YSYEKL. The CDR3 runs to 17 residues. V gave up 3 bases and J gave up 5 bases; unmatched junction bases: 10. CDR3 in DNA: TGCGCCAGCAGCCACCACAGGACAGGGGGAGGGGAAAACATTCAGTACTTC. It specifies CASSHHRTGGGENIQYF.

This clone was seen only a few times. This chain uses TRBV5-6 with TRBJ2-1; 9 bases are a match to TRBD2. This CDR3 has 14 residues. Germline V gene lookup returns CDR1 SGHDT and CDR2 YYEEEE. V lost 1 base, J lost 6 bases, and 2 bases stayed unmatched. The CDR3 DNA sequence: TGTGCCAGCAGCTTGCGGCGGGGGGGCAATGAGCAGTTCTTC. Encoded protein: CASSLRRGGNEQFF.

This clone was seen only a few times. This chain connects TRBV10-2 to TRBJ2-1, with TRBD2 identical over 10 bases. Trimming cost V 6 bases and J 5 bases; bases outside gene matches: 7. This CDR3 comprises 15 residues. Per germline, CDR1 WSHSY and CDR2 SAAADI. The CDR3 here is CASRQTSGFNNEQFF. CDR3 in DNA: TGCGCCAGCAGACAGACTAGCGGGTTCAACAATGAGCAGTTCTTC.

A few counts support this clone. The genes are TRBV7-2 and TRBJ2-1; 7 nucleotides align to TRBD2. The CDR3 totals 11 residues. Unmatched junction bases numbered 4, after V lost 5 bases and J lost 12 bases. The V gene's germline CDR1 is SGHTA and CDR2 FQGNSA. CDR3 sequence: CASSRTRWQFF. CDR3 bases: TGTGCCAGCAGCAGGACTAGGTGGCAGTTCTTC. The variable domain in full, with the rest retrieved from reference TRBV7-2 and TRBJ2-1, is GAGVSQSPSNKVTEKGKDVELRCDPISGHTALYWYRQSLGQGLEFLIYFQGNSAPDKSGLPSDRFSAERTGGSVSTLTIQRTQQEDSAVYLCASSRTRWQFFGPGTRLTVL.

This clone has only a few counts. The chain links TRBV4-2 to TRBJ2-1; D is uncertain. This CDR3 has 14 residues. V dropped 1 base and J dropped 8 bases, with 12 bases sitting between them. Per the germline V gene, CDR1 is LGHNA and CDR2 is YNFKEQ. CDR3 DNA: TGTGCCAGCAGCCAAGTTGCTACTCCCTATGAGCAGTTCTTC. Translating it yields CASSQVATPYEQFF.

This chain connects TRBV27 to TRBJ1-2, with D possibly TRBD1 on 5 matching bases. The V gene's germline CDR1 is MNHEY and CDR2 SMNVEV (reference sequence). The CDR3 consists of 13 residues. Deletions cut 4 bases from V and 8 bases from J, with 14 bases between. The CDR3, as DNA: TGTGCCAGCAGTTGGGGCAGGGAGGCCGGCTACACCTTC. This codes for CASSWGREAGYTF.

This clone was counted only a few times. The chain couples TRBV5-1 to TRBJ2-1, with 10 bases aligning to TRBD1. Trimming removed 4 bases from V and 5 bases from J; junction bases left unmatched: 12. Per germline, CDR1 SGHRS and CDR2 YFSETQ. This CDR3 spans 17 amino acids. The CDR3 DNA is TGCGCCAGCAGCCCGTCCGGTCGACAGGGGGCTAACAATGAGCAGTTCTTC. It codes for CASSPSGRQGANNEQFF.